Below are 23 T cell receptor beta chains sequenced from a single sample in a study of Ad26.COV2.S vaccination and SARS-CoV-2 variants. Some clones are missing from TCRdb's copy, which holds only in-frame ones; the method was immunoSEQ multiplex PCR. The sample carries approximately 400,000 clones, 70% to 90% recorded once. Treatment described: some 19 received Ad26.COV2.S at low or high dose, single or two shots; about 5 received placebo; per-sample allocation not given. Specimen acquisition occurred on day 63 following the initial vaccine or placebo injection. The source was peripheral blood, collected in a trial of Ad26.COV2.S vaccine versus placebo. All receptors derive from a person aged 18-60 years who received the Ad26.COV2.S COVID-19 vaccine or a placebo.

In DNA form, the CDR3 reads TGTGCCAGCAGCCCCGGGGCGACAGACCTAATCTCCTACGAGCAGTACTTC. Translation: CASSPGATDLISYEQYF. The V call is TRBV3-1 (or the pseudogene TRBV3-2), the J call TRBJ2-7; the D call may be TRBD1 or TRBD2 (5 bases each). The germline gives CDR1 LGHDT, CDR2 YNNKEL (reference sequence). Trimming shortened V by 4 bases and J by 0 bases, and 19 bases separated the two germline ends. This CDR3 is 17 amino acids long.

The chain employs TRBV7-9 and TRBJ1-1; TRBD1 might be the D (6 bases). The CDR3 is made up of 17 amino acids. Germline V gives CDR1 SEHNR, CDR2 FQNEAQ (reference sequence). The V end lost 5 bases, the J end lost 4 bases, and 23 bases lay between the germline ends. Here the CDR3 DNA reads TGTGCCAGCAGCCAAAATAGGGGTTCAGGGGTGGGCACTGAAGCTTTCTTT. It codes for CASSQNRGSGVGTEAFF.

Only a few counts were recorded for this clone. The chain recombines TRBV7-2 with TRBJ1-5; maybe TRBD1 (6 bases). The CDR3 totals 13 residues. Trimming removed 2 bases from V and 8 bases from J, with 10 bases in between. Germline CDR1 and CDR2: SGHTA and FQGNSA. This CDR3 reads CASSLTGMEPQHF. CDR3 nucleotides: TGTGCCAGCAGCTTAACAGGGATGGAGCCCCAGCATTTT. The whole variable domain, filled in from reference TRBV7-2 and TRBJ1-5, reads GAGVSQSPSNKVTEKGKDVELRCDPISGHTALYWYRQSLGQGLEFLIYFQGNSAPDKSGLPSDRFSAERTGGSVSTLTIQRTQQEDSAVYLCASSLTGMEPQHFGDGTRLSIL.

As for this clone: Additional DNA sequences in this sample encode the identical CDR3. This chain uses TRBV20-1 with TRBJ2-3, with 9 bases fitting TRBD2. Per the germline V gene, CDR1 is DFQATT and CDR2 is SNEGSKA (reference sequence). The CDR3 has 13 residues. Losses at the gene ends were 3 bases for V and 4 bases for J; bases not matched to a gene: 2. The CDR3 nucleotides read TGCAGTGCTAGTAGCGGGAGTGCAGATACGCAGTATTTT. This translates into CSASSGSADTQYF.

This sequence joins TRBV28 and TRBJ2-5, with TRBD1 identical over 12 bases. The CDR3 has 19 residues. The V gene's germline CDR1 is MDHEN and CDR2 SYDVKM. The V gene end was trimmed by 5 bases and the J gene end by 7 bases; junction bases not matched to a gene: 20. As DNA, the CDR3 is TGTGCCAGCAGTCTCCTCGACCTCCGGGACAGGGGGCGCGTGGGGACCCAGTACTTC. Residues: CASSLLDLRDRGRVGTQYF.

The CDR3 coding sequence is TGTGCCAGCAGTGAGCTGACAGGGGGTGGCAATTCACCCCTCCACTTT. The encoded protein is CASSELTGGGNSPLHF. The rearrangement links TRBV2 to TRBJ1-6; 9 nucleotides line up with TRBD1. This CDR3 has 16 amino acids. The V gene's germline CDR1 is SNHLY and CDR2 FYNNEI. The junction had 7 bases not matched to a gene; V was cut back by 3 bases and J by 7 bases.

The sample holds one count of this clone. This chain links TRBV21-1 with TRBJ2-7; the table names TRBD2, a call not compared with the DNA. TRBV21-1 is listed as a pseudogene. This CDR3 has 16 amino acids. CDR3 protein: CASSGRRTSGRYEQYF. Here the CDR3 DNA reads TGTGCCAGCAGCGGCCGGCGGACTAGCGGGAGGTACGAGCAGTACTTC.

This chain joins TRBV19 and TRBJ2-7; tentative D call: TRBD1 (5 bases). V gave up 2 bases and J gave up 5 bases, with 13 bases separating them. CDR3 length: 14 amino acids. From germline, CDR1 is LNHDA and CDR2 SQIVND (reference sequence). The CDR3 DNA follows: TGTGCCAGTAGTATACTCACAGGATCACACGAGCAGTACTTC. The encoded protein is CASSILTGSHEQYF.

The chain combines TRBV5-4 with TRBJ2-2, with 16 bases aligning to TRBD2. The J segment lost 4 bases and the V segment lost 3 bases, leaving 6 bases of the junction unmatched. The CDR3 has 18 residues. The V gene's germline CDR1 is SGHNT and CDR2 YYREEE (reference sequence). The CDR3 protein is CASSSGLAGGRGTGELFF. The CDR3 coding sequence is TGTGCCAGCAGCTCGGGACTAGCGGGGGGGCGAGGCACCGGGGAGCTGTTTTTT.

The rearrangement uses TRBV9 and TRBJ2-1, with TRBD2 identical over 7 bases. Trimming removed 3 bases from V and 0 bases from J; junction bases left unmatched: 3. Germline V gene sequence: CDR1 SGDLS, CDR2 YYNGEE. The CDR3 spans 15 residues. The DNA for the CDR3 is TGTGCCAGCAGCGCCGGGGGGAGCTCCTACAATGAGCAGTTCTTC. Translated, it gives CASSAGGSSYNEQFF.

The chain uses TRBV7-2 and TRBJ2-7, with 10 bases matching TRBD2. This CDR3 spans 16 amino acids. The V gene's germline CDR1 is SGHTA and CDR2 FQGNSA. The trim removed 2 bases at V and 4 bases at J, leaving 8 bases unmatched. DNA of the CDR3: TGTGCCAGCAGCTTAAGGGCTAGCGGGGGACATTACGAGCAGTACTTC. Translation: CASSLRASGGHYEQYF.

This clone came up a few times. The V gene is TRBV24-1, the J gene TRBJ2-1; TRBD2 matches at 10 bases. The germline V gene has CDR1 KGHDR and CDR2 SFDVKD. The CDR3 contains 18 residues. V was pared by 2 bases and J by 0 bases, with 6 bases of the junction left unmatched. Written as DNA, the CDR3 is TGTGCCACCAGTGATTCATCAGCGGGAGGGAACTCCTACAATGAGCAGTTCTTC. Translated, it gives CATSDSSAGGNSYNEQFF.

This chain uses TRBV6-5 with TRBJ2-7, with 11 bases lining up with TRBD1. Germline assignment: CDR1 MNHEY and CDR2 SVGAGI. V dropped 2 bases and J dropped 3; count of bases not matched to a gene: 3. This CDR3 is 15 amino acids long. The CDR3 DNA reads TGTGCCAGCAGTTACGGGACAGGGGGAAACTACGAGCAGTACTTC. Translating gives CASSYGTGGNYEQYF.

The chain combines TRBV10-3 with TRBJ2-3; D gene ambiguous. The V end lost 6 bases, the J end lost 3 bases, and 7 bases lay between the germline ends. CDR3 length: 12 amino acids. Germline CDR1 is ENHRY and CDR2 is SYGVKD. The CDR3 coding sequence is TGTGCCATCAGGGGGTCAACAGATACGCAGTATTTT. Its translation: CAIRGSTDTQYF.

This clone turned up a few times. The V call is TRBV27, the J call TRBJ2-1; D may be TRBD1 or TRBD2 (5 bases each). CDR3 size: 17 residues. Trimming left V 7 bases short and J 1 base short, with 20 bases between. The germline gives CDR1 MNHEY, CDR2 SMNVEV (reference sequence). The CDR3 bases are TGTGCCAGCAAACGGGGTAGGGGTCAGGGTTCCTACAATGAGCAGTTCTTC. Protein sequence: CASKRGRGQGSYNEQFF.

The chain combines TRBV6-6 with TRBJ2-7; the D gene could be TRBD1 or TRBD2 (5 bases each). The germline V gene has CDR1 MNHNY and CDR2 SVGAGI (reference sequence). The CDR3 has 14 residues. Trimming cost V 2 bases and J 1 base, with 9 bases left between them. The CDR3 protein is CASSYPGRSYEQYF. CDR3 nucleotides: TGTGCCAGCAGTTACCCGGGACGGTCCTACGAGCAGTACTTC.

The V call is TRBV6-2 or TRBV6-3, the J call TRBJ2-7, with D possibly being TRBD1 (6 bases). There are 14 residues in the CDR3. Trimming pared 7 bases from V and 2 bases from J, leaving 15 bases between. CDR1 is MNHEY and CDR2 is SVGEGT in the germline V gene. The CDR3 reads CASNPNREPYEQYF. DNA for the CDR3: TGTGCCAGCAACCCTAACAGGGAACCCTACGAGCAGTACTTC.

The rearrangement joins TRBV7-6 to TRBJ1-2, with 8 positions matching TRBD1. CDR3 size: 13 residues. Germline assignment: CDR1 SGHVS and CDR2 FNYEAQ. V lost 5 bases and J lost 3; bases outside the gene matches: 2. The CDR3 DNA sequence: TGTGCCAGCAGCCTGGACAGGGACTATGGCTACACCTTC. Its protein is CASSLDRDYGYTF.

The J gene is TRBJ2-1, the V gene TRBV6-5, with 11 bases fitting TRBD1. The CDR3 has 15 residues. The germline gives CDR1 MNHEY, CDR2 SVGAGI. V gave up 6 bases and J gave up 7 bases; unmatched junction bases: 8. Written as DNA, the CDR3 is TGTGCCAGCAGCACCGGACAGGGGGCTAATAATGAGCAGTTCTTC. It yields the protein CASSTGQGANNEQFF.

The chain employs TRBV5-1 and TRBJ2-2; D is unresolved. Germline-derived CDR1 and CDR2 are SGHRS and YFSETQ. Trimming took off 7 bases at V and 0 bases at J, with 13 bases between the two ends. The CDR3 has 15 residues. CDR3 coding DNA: TGCGCCAGCTCTGAACGGCCGGCGAACACCGGGGAGCTGTTTTTT. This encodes CASSERPANTGELFF.

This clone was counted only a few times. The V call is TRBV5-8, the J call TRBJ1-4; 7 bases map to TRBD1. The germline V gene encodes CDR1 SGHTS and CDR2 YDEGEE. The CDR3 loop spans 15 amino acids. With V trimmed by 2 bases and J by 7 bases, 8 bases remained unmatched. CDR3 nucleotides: TGTGCCAGCAGCTTACAGGGGTCGGGAATTGAAAAACTGTTTTTT. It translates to CASSLQGSGIEKLFF.

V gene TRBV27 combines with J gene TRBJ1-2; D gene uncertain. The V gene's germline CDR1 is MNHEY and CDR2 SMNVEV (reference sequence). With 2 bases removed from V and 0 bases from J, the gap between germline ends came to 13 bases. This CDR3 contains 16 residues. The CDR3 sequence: CASSLAGSVSNYGYTF. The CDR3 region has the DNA TGTGCCAGCAGTTTAGCTGGCAGCGTCTCTAACTATGGCTACACCTTC.

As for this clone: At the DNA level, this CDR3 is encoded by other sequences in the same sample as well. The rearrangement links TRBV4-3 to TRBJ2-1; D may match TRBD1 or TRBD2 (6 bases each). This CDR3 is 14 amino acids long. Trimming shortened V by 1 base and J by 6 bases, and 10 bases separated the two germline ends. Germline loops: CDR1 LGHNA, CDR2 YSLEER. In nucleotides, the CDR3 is TGCGCCAGCAGCCAAGTAGGGGGGAGCAATGAGCAGTTCTTC. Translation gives CASSQVGGSNEQFF.